The T cell receptor (beta chain) under discussion was sequenced for a study of patients and donors after allogeneic stem cell transplantation (dated by TCRdb to about 2020). The library was produced with RT-PCR. Sequenced on a NextSeq 550. TCRdb reanalyzed the raw reads on its own, using fastp at Q25 for trimming and MiXCR for clone calling, and kept in-frame beta chains. Here each entry gathers all rows of one CDR3 protein and keeps the most common genes and DNA. For this sample there are about a million distinct CDR3 sequences; 18% appear just once. Jointly, the top ten make up under 6.5% of the sample. Spanning cysteine to phenylalanine, the CDR3 consists of 12 amino acids. The DNA shown is the 36-base CDR3, in frame from base 1. For CDR1 and CDR2, the germline V gene (reference sequence) lists DFQATT and SNEGSKA. This clonotype was observed a handful of times. No antigen is known for it. Its ends do not fully match the called genes, so a read error is possible.

The rearranged segments are TRBV20-1 and TRBJ2-1, with the D gene call left open. The sample taken for sequencing was blood, either unsorted or a sorted T cell fraction (not recorded which). The clonotype comes from a human donor who was either an allogeneic HSCT recipient or a stem cell or donor lymphocyte infusion donor (not recorded which). It is not recorded whose cells these are; they may come from a transplant donor. Here is the DNA: TGCAGCGCTACTTCTGGTAGCAATGAGCAGTTCTTC. Its translation reads: CSATSGSNEQFF.